The T cell receptor beta chain described here comes from a study of T-cell memory formation after mild COVID-19. The CDR3 has 12 residues. V was clipped by 7 bases and J by 5 bases, with 10 bases between them. Germline V CDR1 and CDR2: MDHEN, SYDVKM. TCRdb re-called the 5' RACE reads with MiXCR, one entry per CDR3 protein. The sample contains more than 250,000 distinct CDR3 sequences, roughly 18% of which appear only once. This clonotype originated in a man aged 18-30 years who had mild COVID-19 (a few samples of this study predate the infection). Cell type and time point are not known. This chain uses TRBV28 with TRBJ2-3, with D unresolved. Sequenced material: PBMCs or a T cell subset sorted from them (not recorded which). In DNA form, the CDR3 reads TGTGCCAGCACCGCCACCGAAGATACGCAGTATTTT. It yields the protein CASTATEDTQYF.